Described below is a single T cell receptor (beta chain) sequence and its context. What it binds is not known. The data belong to a study of response to subunit inactivated influenza vaccine. Study outcomes and limitations: Only a handful of new T cells, the authors suggested, are recruited with each seasonal influenza vaccination.

TCRdb redid the calling of the RT-PCR reads with MiXCR, one entry per CDR3 protein. The sample has 800,000 or so distinct CDR3 sequences, less than 25% seen once. Between the trimmed V and J ends, which lost 0 bases and 11 bases, there was a span of 15 bases. Germline-derived CDR1 and CDR2 are ENHRY and SYGVKD. This CDR3 has 14 amino acids. The rearrangement joins TRBV10-3 to TRBJ2-3; maybe TRBD2 (5 bases). The sample was PBMCs from blood, taken about 5 days after vaccination. This TCR derives from a man aged 50 to 60 who received an inactivated influenza vaccine. CDR3 sequence reads: CAISESSTRFRQYF. Here the CDR3 DNA reads TGTGCCATCAGTGAGTCCTCAACTAGATTTCGGCAGTATTTT.